The clone carrying this TCR beta chain has a single count. Its specificity is not known. Trimming stripped 2 bases from V and 5 bases from J, with 8 bases between. The CDR3 totals 13 residues. Germline V lookup: CDR1 MNHEY, CDR2 SVGEGT. Here immunoSEQ multiplex PCR was the method, and the copy in TCRdb shows in-frame clones only, minus some. Seen here are 150,000 or so clones, about 91% observed once, and the top ten hold about 3.2%. The record originates from a study of T cell responses to AZD1222 COVID-19 vaccine. Study-level points and caveats: Donor demographics were predominantly white British with a female majority; clonal diversity may be underestimated. The study reported that nearly half of spike-specific TCRs target unmutated variant regions.

The V call is TRBV6-2 or TRBV6-3, the J call TRBJ2-3; no firm D call. The sequenced sample was peripheral blood, obtained on day 0 of MenACWY control vaccination. This clonotype was sampled from an adult in good health. CDR3 amino acids: CASSYADEDTQYF. The CDR3 coding sequence is TGTGCCAGCAGTTACGCGGATGAAGATACGCAGTATTTT.